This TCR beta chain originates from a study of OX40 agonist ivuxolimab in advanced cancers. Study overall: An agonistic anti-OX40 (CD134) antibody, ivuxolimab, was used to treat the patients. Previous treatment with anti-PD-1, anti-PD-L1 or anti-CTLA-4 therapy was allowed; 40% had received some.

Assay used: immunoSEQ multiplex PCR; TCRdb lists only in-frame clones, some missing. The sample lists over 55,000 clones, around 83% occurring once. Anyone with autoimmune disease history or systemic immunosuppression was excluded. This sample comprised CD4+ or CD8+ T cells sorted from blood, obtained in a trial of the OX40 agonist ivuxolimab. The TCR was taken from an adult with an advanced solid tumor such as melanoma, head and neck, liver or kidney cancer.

CDR3 DNA: TGCGCCAGCAGCCAGGGACCCACCCCTCTGTTCTTC. It yields the protein CASSQGPTPLFF. The V gene is TRBV5-1, the J gene TRBJ2-1; D is tentatively TRBD1 or TRBD2 (5 bases each). Trimming took 4 bases from V and 15 from J, leaving 17 bases between them. The germline V gene encodes CDR1 SGHRS and CDR2 YFSETQ. This CDR3 region has 12 residues.